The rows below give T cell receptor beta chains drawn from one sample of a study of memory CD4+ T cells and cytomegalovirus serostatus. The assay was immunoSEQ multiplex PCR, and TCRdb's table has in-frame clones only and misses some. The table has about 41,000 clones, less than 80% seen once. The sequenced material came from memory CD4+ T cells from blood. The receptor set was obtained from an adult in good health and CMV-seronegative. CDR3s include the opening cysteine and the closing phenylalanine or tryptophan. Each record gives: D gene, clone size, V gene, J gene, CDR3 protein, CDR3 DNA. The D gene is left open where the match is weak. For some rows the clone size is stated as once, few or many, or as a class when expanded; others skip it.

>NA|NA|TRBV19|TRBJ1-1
CASSMSRSTEAFF
TGTGCCAGTAGTATGTCCCGTTCGACTGAAGCTTTCTTT
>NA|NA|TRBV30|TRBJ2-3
CAWTGGQHTDTQYF
TGTGCCTGGACGGGGGGACAGCACACAGATACGCAGTATTTT
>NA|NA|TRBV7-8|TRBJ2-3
CASSLGGADTQYF
TGTGCCAGCAGCTTAGGGGGGGCAGATACGCAGTATTTT
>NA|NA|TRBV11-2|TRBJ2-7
CASSLDLGIGTLYF
TGTGCCAGCAGCTTAGATCTGGGGATCGGGACATTGTACTTC
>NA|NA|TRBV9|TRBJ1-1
CASSVTGSQDTEAFF
TGTGCCAGCAGCGTAACCGGGAGCCAGGACACTGAAGCTTTCTTT
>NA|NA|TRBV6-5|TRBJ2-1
CASSVGTPVNEQFF
TGTGCCAGCAGTGTCGGGACTCCCGTCAATGAGCAGTTCTTC
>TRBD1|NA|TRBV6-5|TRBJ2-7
CASSNRGRKHYEQYF
TGTGCCAGCAGTAACAGGGGAAGGAAACATTACGAGCAGTACTTC
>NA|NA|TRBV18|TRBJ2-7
CASSPSMTSWGNEQYF
TGTGCCAGCTCACCCTCGATGACTTCTTGGGGAAACGAGCAGTACTTC
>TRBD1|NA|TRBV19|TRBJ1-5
CASRRTGTDDQPQHF
TGTGCCAGTAGGAGGACCGGGACAGACGATCAGCCCCAGCATTTT
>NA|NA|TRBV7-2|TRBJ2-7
CASSHGSYEQYF
TGTGCCAGCAGCCATGGGTCCTACGAGCAGTACTTC
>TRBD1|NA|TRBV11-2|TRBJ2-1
CASAEDRVINEQFF
TGTGCCAGCGCCGAAGACAGGGTAATCAATGAGCAGTTCTTC
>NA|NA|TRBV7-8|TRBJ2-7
CASSLEGQGYHEQYF
TGTGCCAGCAGCTTAGAGGGCCAGGGGTACCACGAGCAGTACTTC
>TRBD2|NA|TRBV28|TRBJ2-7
CASSTGTSGGPYEQYF
TGTGCCAGCAGCACCGGGACTAGCGGAGGGCCCTACGAGCAGTACTTC
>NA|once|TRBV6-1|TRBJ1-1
CASSDKAVMGVYEAFF
TGTGCCAGCAGTGATAAAGCAGTGATGGGTGTTTATGAAGCTTTCTTT
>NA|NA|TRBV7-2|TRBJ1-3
CASSLGPPLSGNTIYF
TGTGCCAGCAGCTTAGGACCCCCCCTCTCTGGAAACACCATATATTTT
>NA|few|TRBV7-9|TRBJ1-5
CASSSTPRPGNQPQHF
TGTGCCAGCAGCTCAACCCCGCGACCTGGCAATCAGCCCCAGCATTTT
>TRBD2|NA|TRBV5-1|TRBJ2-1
CASSIGLASSHNEQFF
TGCGCCAGCAGCATCGGACTAGCCTCCTCCCACAATGAGCAGTTCTTC
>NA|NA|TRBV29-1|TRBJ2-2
CSVDGGNTGELFF
TGCAGCGTTGACGGGGGCAACACCGGGGAGCTGTTTTTT
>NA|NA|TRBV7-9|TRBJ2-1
CASSLRDLNEQFF
TGTGCCAGCAGCTTAAGGGACCTCAATGAGCAGTTCTTC
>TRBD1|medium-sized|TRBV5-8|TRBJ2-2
CASSLGDRDTGELFF
TGTGCCAGCAGCTTGGGGGACAGGGACACCGGGGAGCTGTTTTTT
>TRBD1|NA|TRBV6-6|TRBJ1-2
CASSRTGTGDGYTF
TGTGCCAGCAGCCGTACCGGGACAGGGGATGGCTACACCTTC
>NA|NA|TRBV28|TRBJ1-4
CASRFNPNEKLFF
TGTGCCAGCAGATTCAACCCTAATGAAAAACTGTTTTTT
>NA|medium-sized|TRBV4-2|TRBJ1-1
CASSQLFPGLNTEAFF
TGTGCCAGCAGCCAACTCTTCCCGGGACTTAACACTGAAGCTTTCTTT
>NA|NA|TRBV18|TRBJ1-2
CASSASRGANGYTF
TGTGCCAGCTCAGCAAGCCGTGGGGCCAATGGCTACACCTTC
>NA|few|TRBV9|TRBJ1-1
CASSVATDTEAFF
TGTGCCAGCAGCGTAGCGACAGACACTGAAGCTTTCTTT
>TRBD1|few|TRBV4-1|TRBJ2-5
CASSQDGTDQETQYF
TGCGCCAGCAGCCAGGATGGGACAGACCAAGAGACCCAGTACTTC
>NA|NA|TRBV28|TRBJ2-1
CASSRTGVGEQFF
TGTGCCAGCAGTCGTACAGGTGTGGGTGAGCAGTTCTTC
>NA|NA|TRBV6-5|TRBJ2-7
CASSYGRQGSYEQYF
TGTGCCAGCAGTTACGGGAGGCAGGGGTCTTACGAGCAGTACTTC
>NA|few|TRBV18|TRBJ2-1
CASSPGVGNEQFF
TGTGCCAGCTCACCAGGGGTCGGCAATGAGCAGTTCTTC
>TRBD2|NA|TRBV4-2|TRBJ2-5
CASSPSGREETQYF
TGTGCCAGCAGCCCAAGCGGGAGAGAAGAGACCCAGTACTTC
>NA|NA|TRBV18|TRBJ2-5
CASSRTDQETQYF
TGTGCCAGCTCAAGGACAGACCAAGAGACCCAGTACTTC
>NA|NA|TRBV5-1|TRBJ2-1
CASSPRTGLDGFF
TGCGCCAGCAGCCCAAGGACGGGCCTCGATGGGTTCTTC
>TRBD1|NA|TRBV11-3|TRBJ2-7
CASSQRQGPQYF
TGTGCCAGCAGCCAAAGACAGGGTCCGCAGTACTTC
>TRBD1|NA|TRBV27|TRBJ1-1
CASSQYSQGSSAEAFF
TGTGCCAGCAGTCAATACTCACAGGGGTCATCCGCTGAAGCTTTCTTT
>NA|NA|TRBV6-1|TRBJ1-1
CASSPSGLAHEAFF
TGTGCCAGCAGCCCGTCCGGGCTTGCCCATGAAGCTTTCTTT
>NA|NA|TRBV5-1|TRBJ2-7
CASSLSTRQGSYEQYF
TGCGCCAGCAGCTTATCAACTAGGCAGGGATCCTACGAGCAGTACTTC
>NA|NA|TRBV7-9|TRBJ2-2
CASSLGDSATGELFF
TGTGCCAGCAGCTTAGGAGACAGCGCTACCGGGGAGCTGTTTTTT
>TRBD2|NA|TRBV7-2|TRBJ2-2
CASSPILAGVTGELFF
TGTGCCAGCAGTCCGATACTAGCGGGAGTAACCGGGGAGCTGTTTTTT
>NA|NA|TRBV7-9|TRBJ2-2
CASSIVVDTGELFF
TGTGCCAGCAGCATCGTTGTGGACACCGGGGAGCTGTTTTTT
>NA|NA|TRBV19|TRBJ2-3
CASTPQPGQNPDTQYF
TGTGCCAGTACCCCTCAGCCGGGCCAAAACCCAGATACGCAGTATTTT
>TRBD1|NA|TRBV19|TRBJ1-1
CASSPQTGTGSEAFF
TGTGCCAGTAGTCCGCAGACCGGGACAGGGTCTGAAGCTTTCTTT
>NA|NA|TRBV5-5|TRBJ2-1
CASSLRDGYNEQFF
TGTGCCAGCAGCTTGCGGGACGGCTACAATGAGCAGTTCTTC
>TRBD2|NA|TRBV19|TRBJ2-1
CASSILAFSYNEQFF
TGTGCCAGTAGCATACTAGCGTTTTCCTACAATGAGCAGTTCTTC
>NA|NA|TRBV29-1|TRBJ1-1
CSVERGGSTEAFF
TGCAGCGTTGAAAGGGGCGGGAGCACTGAAGCTTTCTTT
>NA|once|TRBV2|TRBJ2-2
CASSPRETHTGELFF
TGTGCCAGCAGCCCTCGGGAGACTCATACCGGGGAGCTGTTTTTT
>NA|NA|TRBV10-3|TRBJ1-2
CAISTGSIGYTF
TGTGCCATCAGCACAGGGAGTATTGGCTACACCTTC
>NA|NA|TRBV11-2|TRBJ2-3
CASSLQITDTQYF
TGTGCCAGCAGCTTACAGATAACGGATACGCAGTATTTT
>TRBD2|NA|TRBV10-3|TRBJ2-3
CAISDPTSGGTSTDTQYF
TGTGCCATCAGTGACCCTACTAGCGGGGGAACTAGCACAGATACGCAGTATTTT
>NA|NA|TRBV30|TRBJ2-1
CAGGRKANEQFF
TGTGCCGGGGGGAGGAAAGCCAATGAGCAGTTCTTC
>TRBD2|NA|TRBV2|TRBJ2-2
CASSPGTSGRGTGELFF
TGTGCCAGCAGCCCCGGGACTAGCGGGAGAGGTACCGGGGAGCTGTTTTTT
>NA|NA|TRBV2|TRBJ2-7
CASSEIWQLAYEQYF
TGTGCCAGCAGCGAAATTTGGCAGCTGGCCTACGAGCAGTACTTC
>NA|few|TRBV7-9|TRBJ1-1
CASSPLRGDNTEAFF
TGTGCCAGCAGCCCATTACGCGGGGATAACACTGAAGCTTTCTTT
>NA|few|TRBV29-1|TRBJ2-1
CSTWDPPVEQFF
TGCAGCACCTGGGACCCCCCGGTTGAGCAGTTCTTC
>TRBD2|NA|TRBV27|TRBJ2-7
CASSGPSGSAAYYEQYF
TGTGCCAGCAGTGGACCTAGCGGGAGTGCAGCCTATTACGAGCAGTACTTC
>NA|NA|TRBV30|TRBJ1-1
CAWSAQWENTEAFF
TGTGCCTGGAGCGCCCAATGGGAGAACACTGAAGCTTTCTTT
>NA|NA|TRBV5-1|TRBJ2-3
CASSLAPGSGTDTQYF
TGCGCCAGCAGCTTGGCCCCAGGGTCGGGCACAGATACGCAGTATTTT
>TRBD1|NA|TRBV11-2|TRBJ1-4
CASSLRRGQGTNEKLFF
TGTGCCAGCAGCTTACGGAGGGGACAGGGAACTAATGAAAAACTGTTTTTT
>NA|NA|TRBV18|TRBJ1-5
CASATGIDQPQHF
TGTGCCAGCGCGACGGGAATAGATCAGCCCCAGCATTTT
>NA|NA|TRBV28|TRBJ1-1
CASAHTEAFF
TGTGCCAGCGCACACACTGAAGCTTTCTTT
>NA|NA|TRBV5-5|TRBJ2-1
CASSLGQLSYNEQFF
TGTGCCAGCAGCTTGGGACAACTTTCCTACAATGAGCAGTTCTTC